This T cell receptor beta chain was recovered during a study of cytomegalovirus exposure and HLA in healthy donors. Both 60 Vbeta primers and 13 Jbeta primers went into the PCR. The assay was immunoSEQ multiplex PCR, and TCRdb's table has in-frame clones only and misses some. The repertoire consists of under 95,000 clones, with roughly 72% occurring once and the leading ten covering approximately 5%. The germline V and J ends were trimmed by 5 bases and 4 bases, with 12 bases remaining between them. Germline assignment: CDR1 MNHEY and CDR2 SVGAGI. This CDR3 is 15 amino acids long. The chain uses TRBV6-5 and TRBJ2-6, with a possible D match to TRBD1 (6 bases). The specimen sequenced was PBMCs. The TCR was taken from a young man in good health and CMV-seropositive. The CDR3 DNA is TGTGCCAGCAGTCACAGGGTGATGGGGGCCAACGTCCTGACTTTC. It translates to CASSHRVMGANVLTF.